Listed below are T cell receptor beta chains from one sample, sequenced in a study of control samples from healthy donors and cancer patients. Profiling relied on immunoSEQ multiplex PCR, and the TCRdb table lists in-frame clones only, not all of them. The table records tens of thousands of clones, approximately 90% of them present only once. Input material: PBMCs. The receptors derive from a man aged 35 to 55 with colorectal cancer. Each CDR3 is given with its conserved first and last residue. The order of the fields is J gene, V gene, D gene, clone size, CDR3 DNA, CDR3 protein. D genes are given only for firm matches. Clone size is given for some rows only: seen once, a few or many times, or a class if the clone is expanded.

>TRBJ1-4|TRBV6-5|-|-
TGTGCCACCTCGAGGGGATTAGGAACTAATGAAAAACTGTTTTTT
CATSRGLGTNEKLFF
>TRBJ2-7|TRBV24-1|-|-
TGTGCCGCCAGTGATACAGGGTTAGAAGACGAGCAGTACTTC
CAASDTGLEDEQYF
>TRBJ1-3|TRBV7-9|-|-
TGTGCCAGCATTCCCTCTGGAAACACCATATATTTT
CASIPSGNTIYF
>TRBJ1-4|TRBV7-9|TRBD1|once
TGTGCCAGCACCCCGGGACAGGGGAATGAAAAACTGTTTTTT
CASTPGQGNEKLFF
>TRBJ2-1|TRBV3-1/TRBV3-2|TRBD1|-
TGTGCCAGCAGCCAATCCGACAGGGGAGGTGTGAGGGTCTTC
CASSQSDRGGVRVF
>TRBJ1-1|TRBV28|-|-
TGTGCCAGCAGTTCGAATCCGGGAGGAAGGGTGGGCACTGAAGCTTTCTTT
CASSSNPGGRVGTEAFF
>TRBJ2-1|TRBV5-1|-|-
TGCGCCAGCAGCATAGGACATGGGGGCTCCTACAATGAGCAGTTCTTC
CASSIGHGGSYNEQFF
>TRBJ2-7|TRBV9|TRBD1|-
TGTGCCAGCAGCAAGGGACAGCTTACCTACGAGCAGTACTTC
CASSKGQLTYEQYF
>TRBJ2-1|TRBV5-6|-|-
TGTGCCAGCAGCTTCCCCGGGACGGCGGATGAGCAGTTCTTC
CASSFPGTADEQFF
>TRBJ2-7|TRBV5-1|-|once
TGCGCCAGCAGCTTGTACGGAGGAGGCGAGCAGTACTTC
CASSLYGGGEQYF
>TRBJ2-1|TRBV5-1|TRBD2|-
TGCGCCAGCAGCTTGGCCTTAGCGGGAGGGTACAATGAGCAGTTCTTC
CASSLALAGGYNEQFF
>TRBJ2-5|TRBV6-5|TRBD2|-
TGTGCCAGCAGACACTCTATAGCGGGAGAAGAGACCCAGTACTTC
CASRHSIAGEETQYF
>TRBJ2-3|TRBV24-1|-|-
TGTGCCACCAGTGATTCGTCTACCGATACGCAGTATTTT
CATSDSSTDTQYF
>TRBJ2-7|TRBV7-6|TRBD2|-
TGTGCCAGCAGCTTAGGGACTAGCGGGAGTGGGGTCTACGAGCAGTACTTC
CASSLGTSGSGVYEQYF
>TRBJ1-2|TRBV11-2|-|-
TGTGCCAGCAGCTTAGCCGGGGGGACGGCCTATGGCTACACCTTC
CASSLAGGTAYGYTF
>TRBJ1-2|TRBV24-1|-|once
TGTGCCACCAGTGATCCAGGTTTTAACTATGGCTACACCTTC
CATSDPGFNYGYTF
>TRBJ2-2|TRBV6-4|-|few
TGTGCCAGCAGTGACTCGAAGGCAGGGTTGAACACCGGGGAGCTGTTTTTT
CASSDSKAGLNTGELFF
>TRBJ2-2|TRBV14|TRBD2|-
TGTGCCAGCAGCTACGGACTAGCGGGGAACACCGGGGAGCTGTTTTTT
CASSYGLAGNTGELFF
>TRBJ2-2|TRBV6-5|-|-
TGTGCCAGCACCCCCCAGCGGGCCACCGGGGAGCTGTTTTTT
CASTPQRATGELFF
>TRBJ2-1|TRBV7-9|-|-
TGTGCCAGCAGCGCCCTAACGTATGAGCAGTTCTTC
CASSALTYEQFF
>TRBJ1-2|TRBV7-9|-|-
TGTGCCAGCAGCCAAGGGCTAGGGAACGATGGCTACACCTTC
CASSQGLGNDGYTF
>TRBJ2-1|TRBV6-5|-|-
TGTGCCAGCGACAGGGGCGGGAGTTCCCACAATGAGCAGTTCTTC
CASDRGGSSHNEQFF
>TRBJ1-4|TRBV24-1|TRBD1|-
TGTGCCACCGGAGGGGGCAATAATGAAAAACTGTTTTTT
CATGGGNNEKLFF
>TRBJ2-1|TRBV28|-|-
TGTGCCACTGGACAGGGAGGGTTCGGTGAGCAGTTCTTC
CATGQGGFGEQFF
>TRBJ1-5|TRBV10-3|-|once
TGTGCCATCAGTGAGTCGAAGGGGAATCAGCCCCAGCATTTT
CAISESKGNQPQHF
>TRBJ2-7|TRBV7-2|-|once
TGTGCCAGCAGCTCCCAGGGGAGGATAAGCGCCCCCTACGAGCAGTACTTC
CASSSQGRISAPYEQYF
>TRBJ1-3|TRBV11-2|-|-
TGTGCCAGCAGTCCTTCTTCGGTGGGAAACACCATATATTTT
CASSPSSVGNTIYF
>TRBJ2-7|TRBV18|TRBD1|-
TGTGCCAGCTCACCACCTTGGACAGGCAACGAGCAGTACTTC
CASSPPWTGNEQYF
>TRBJ2-1|TRBV28|TRBD2|-
TGTGCCAGCAGTCCGGGGGGGGAGGACAATGAGCAGTTCTTC
CASSPGGEDNEQFF
>TRBJ2-3|TRBV20-1|-|-
TGCAGTGCTAGTCCCCAAACAGATACGCAGTATTTT
CSASPQTDTQYF
>TRBJ2-7|TRBV5-1|TRBD1|-
TGCGCCAGCAGCTTTCAGGGGGCCTACGAGCAGTACTTC
CASSFQGAYEQYF
>TRBJ1-5|TRBV19|-|-
TGTGCCAGTACCCGAGGACCAGGGAGCAATCAGCCCCAGCATTTT
CASTRGPGSNQPQHF
>TRBJ2-1|TRBV4-1|TRBD2|-
TGCGCCAGCAGCCAAGAGGGAGCGGGGACCTACAATGAGCAGTTCTTC
CASSQEGAGTYNEQFF
>TRBJ1-1|TRBV18|-|-
TGTGCCAGTCAGGTTGAGGGTTACACTGAAGCTTTCTTT
CASQVEGYTEAFF
>TRBJ2-7|TRBV19|TRBD2|once
TGTGCCAGTAGTATTTCGAGCGGGATCTCCTACGAGCAGTACTTC
CASSISSGISYEQYF
>TRBJ2-7|TRBV30|-|once
TGTGCCTGGAGTTTTACGGACTCCTACGAGCAGTACTTC
CAWSFTDSYEQYF
>TRBJ2-5|TRBV5-1|-|-
TGCGCCAGCAGCCCCGAGCAAGAGACCCAGTACTTC
CASSPEQETQYF
>TRBJ2-2|TRBV28|-|-
TGTGCCAGCAGTCTACCTGAATACACCGGGGAGCTGTTTTTT
CASSLPEYTGELFF
>TRBJ2-6|TRBV11-2|-|-
TGTGCCAGCAGCTTAGTTCGTCAGGTCTCTGGGGCCAACGTCCTGACTTTC
CASSLVRQVSGANVLTF
>TRBJ1-6|TRBV4-3|-|-
TGCGCCAGCAGCCAAGACCCGGCGGCTAATTCACCCCTCCACTTT
CASSQDPAANSPLHF
>TRBJ1-6|TRBV16|-|few
TGTGCCAGCAGCCAATCCAGATCACCCCTCCACTTT
CASSQSRSPLHF
>TRBJ2-1|TRBV1|-|-
TGCACCAGCAGCCAAGATTACTCGGGGGGCAATGAGCAGTTCTTC
CTSSQDYSGGNEQFF
>TRBJ2-5|TRBV12-3/TRBV12-4|-|-
TGTGCCAGCAGGTCACCGGGACTAGAGACCCAGTACTTC
CASRSPGLETQYF
>TRBJ1-4|TRBV3-1/TRBV3-2|TRBD1|-
TGTGCCAGCAGCCAAGGGACAGGGTTTTTTGAAAAACTGTTTTTT
CASSQGTGFFEKLFF
>TRBJ2-3|TRBV12-5|TRBD2|-
TGTGCTAGTGGTACCAGGACTAGCGGGAGGGATACGCAGTATTTT
CASGTRTSGRDTQYF